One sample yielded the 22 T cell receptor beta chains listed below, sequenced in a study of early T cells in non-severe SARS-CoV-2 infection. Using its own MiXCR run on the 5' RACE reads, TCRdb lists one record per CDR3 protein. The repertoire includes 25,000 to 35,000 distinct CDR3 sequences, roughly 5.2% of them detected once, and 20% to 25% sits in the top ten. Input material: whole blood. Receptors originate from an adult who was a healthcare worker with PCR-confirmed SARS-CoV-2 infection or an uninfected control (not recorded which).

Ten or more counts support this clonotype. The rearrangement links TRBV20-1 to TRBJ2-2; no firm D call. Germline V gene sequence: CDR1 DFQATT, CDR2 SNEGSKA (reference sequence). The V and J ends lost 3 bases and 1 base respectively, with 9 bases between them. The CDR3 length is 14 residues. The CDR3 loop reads CSASRQMNTGELFF. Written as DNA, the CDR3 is TGCAGTGCTAGCCGGCAGATGAACACCGGGGAGCTGTTTTTT.

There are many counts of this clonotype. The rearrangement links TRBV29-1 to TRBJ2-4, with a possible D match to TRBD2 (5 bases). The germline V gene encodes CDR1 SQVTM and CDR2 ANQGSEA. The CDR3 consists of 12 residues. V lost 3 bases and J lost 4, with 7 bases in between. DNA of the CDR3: TGCAGCGTTGATACTAGTAAAAACATTCAGTACTTC. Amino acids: CSVDTSKNIQYF. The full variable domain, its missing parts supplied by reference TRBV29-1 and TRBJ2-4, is SAVISQKPSRDICQRGTSLTIQCQVDSQVTMMFWYRQQPGQSLTLIATANQGSEATYESGFVIDKFPISRPNLTFSTLTVSNMSPEDSSIYLCSVDTSKNIQYFGAGTRLSVL.

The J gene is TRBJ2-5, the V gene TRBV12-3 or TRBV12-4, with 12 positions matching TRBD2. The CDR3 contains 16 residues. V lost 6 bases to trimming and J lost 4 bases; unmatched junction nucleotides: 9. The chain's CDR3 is CASSALAGGRGETQYF. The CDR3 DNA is TGTGCCAGCAGCGCTCTAGCGGGAGGGCGAGGAGAGACCCAGTACTTC.

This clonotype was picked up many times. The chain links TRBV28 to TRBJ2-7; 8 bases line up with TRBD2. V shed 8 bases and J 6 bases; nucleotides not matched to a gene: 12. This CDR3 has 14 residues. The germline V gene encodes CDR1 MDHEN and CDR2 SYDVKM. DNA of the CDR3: TGTGCCAGCGTACCGGGAGGGCCCGAGTCCGAGCAGTACTTC. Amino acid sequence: CASVPGGPESEQYF.

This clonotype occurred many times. The chain's CDR3 is CASSRGTGAEQYF. CDR3 DNA sequence: TGTGCCAGCAGCCGGGGGACAGGGGCCGAGCAGTACTTC. V and J are TRBV11-2 and TRBJ2-7; 10 nucleotides align to TRBD1. With V trimmed by 5 bases and J by 6 bases, 4 bases remained unmatched. Germline loops: CDR1 SGHAT, CDR2 FQNNGV. CDR3 length equals 13 residues.

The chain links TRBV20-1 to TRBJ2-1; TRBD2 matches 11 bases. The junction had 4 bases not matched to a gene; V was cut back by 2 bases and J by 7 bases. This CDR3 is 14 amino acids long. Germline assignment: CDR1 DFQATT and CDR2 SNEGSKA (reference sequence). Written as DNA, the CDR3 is TGCAGTGCTAGAACTAGCGGGAGAGGTAATGAGCAGTTCTTC. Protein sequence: CSARTSGRGNEQFF.

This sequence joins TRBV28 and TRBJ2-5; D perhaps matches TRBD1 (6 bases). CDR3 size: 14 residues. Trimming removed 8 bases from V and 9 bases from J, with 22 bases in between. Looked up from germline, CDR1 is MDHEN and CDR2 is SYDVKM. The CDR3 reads CASRPGTLYKSQYF. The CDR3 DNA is TGTGCCAGCCGTCCCGGGACACTCTACAAGTCCCAGTACTTC.

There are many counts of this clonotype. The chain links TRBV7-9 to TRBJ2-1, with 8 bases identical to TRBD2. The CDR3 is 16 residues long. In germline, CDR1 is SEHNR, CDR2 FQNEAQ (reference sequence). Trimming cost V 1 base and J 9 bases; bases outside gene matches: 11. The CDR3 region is CASSLVSGSERLEQFF. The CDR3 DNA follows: TGTGCCAGCAGCTTAGTCAGCGGGAGTGAGCGCCTTGAGCAGTTCTTC.

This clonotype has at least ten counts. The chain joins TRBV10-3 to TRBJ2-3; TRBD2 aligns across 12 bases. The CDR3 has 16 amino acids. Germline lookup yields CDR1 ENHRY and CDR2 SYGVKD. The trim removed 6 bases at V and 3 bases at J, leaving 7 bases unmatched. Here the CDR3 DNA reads TGTGCCATCAGGCCGGGACTAGCGGGTGGGACAGATACGCAGTATTTT. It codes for CAIRPGLAGGTDTQYF.

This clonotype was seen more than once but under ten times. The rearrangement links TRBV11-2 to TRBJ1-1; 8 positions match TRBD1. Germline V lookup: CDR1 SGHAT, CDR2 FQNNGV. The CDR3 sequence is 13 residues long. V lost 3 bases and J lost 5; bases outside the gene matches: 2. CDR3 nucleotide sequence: TGTGCCAGCAGCTTGCAGGGGGCAACTGAAGCTTTCTTT. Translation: CASSLQGATEAFF.

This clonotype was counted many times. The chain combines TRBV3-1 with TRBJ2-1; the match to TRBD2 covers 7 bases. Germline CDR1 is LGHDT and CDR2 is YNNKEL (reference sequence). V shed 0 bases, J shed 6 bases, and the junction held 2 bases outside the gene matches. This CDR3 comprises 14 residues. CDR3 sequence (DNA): TGTGCCAGCAGCCAAGATCGGACTAGCAATGAGCAGTTCTTC. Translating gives CASSQDRTSNEQFF.

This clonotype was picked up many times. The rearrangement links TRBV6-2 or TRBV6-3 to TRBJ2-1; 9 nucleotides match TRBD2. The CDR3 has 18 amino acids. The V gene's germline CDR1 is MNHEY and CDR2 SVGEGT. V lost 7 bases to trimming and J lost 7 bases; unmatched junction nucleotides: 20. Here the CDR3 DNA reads TGTGCCAGCACCGAAAATGCCCCGGCGGGAGGGCCGGGAAATGAGCAGTTCTTC. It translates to CASTENAPAGGPGNEQFF.

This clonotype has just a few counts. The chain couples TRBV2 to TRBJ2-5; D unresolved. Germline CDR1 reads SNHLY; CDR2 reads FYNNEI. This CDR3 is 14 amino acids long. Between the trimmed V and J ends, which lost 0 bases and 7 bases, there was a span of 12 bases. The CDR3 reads CASSEAFTFGTQYF. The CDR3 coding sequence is TGTGCCAGCAGTGAAGCTTTCACCTTTGGGACCCAGTACTTC.

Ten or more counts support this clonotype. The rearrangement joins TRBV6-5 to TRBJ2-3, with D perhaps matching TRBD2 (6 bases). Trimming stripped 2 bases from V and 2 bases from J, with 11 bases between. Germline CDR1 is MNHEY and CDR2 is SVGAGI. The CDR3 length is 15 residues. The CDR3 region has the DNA TGTGCCAGCAGTTACCGGCGGGGCGACACAGATACGCAGTATTTT. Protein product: CASSYRRGDTDTQYF.

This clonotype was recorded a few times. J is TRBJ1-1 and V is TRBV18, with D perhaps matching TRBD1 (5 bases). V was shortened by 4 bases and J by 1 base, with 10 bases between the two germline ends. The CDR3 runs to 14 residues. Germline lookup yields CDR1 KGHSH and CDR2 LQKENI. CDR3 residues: CASSRRDQNTEAFF. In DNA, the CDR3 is TGTGCCAGCTCACGACGGGACCAGAACACTGAAGCTTTCTTT.

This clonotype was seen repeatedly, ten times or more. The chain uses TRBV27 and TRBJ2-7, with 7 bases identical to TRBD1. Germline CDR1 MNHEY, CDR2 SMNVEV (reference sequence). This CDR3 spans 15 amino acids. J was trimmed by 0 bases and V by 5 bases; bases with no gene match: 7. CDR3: CASSPGDSSSYEQYF. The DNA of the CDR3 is TGTGCCAGCAGTCCCGGGGACAGCAGCTCCTACGAGCAGTACTTC.

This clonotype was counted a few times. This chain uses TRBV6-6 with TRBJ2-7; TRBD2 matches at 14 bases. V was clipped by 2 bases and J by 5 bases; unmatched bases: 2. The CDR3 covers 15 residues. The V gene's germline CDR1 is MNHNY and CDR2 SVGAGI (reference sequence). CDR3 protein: CASSYPGLAGDEQYF. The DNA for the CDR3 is TGTGCCAGCAGTTACCCGGGACTAGCGGGAGACGAGCAGTACTTC.

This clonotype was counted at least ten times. The CDR3 DNA reads as TGTGCCATCAGACCCGGGACAGGAGCTGAAAAACTGTTTTTT. It encodes CAIRPGTGAEKLFF. This chain joins TRBV10-3 and TRBJ1-4; 8 nucleotides match TRBD1. The CDR3 covers 14 residues. With V trimmed by 6 bases and J by 7 bases, 7 bases remained unmatched. Germline CDR1 and CDR2: ENHRY and SYGVKD.

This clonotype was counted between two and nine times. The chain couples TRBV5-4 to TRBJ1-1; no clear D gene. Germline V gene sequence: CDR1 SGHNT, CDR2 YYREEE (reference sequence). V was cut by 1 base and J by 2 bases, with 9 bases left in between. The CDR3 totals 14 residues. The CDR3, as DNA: TGTGCCAGCAGCTTGACGGGAACCAACACTGAAGCTTTCTTT. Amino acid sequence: CASSLTGTNTEAFF. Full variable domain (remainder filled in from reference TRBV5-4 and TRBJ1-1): ETGVTQSPTHLIKTRGQQVTLRCSSQSGHNTVSWYQQALGQGPQFIFQYYREEENGRGNFPPRFSGLQFPNYSSELNVNALELDDSALYLCASSLTGTNTEAFFGQGTRLTVV.

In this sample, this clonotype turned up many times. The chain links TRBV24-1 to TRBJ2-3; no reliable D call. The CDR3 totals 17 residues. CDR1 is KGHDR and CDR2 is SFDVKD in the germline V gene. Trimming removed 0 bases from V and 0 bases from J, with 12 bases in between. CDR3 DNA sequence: TGTGCCACCAGTGATTTGGTTGGCGTCTCCAGCACAGATACGCAGTATTTT. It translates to CATSDLVGVSSTDTQYF.

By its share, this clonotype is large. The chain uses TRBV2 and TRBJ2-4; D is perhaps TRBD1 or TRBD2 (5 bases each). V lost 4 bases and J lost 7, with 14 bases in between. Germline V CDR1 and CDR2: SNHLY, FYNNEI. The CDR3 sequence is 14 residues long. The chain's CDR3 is CASSAGDPRNIQYF. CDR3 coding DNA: TGTGCCAGCAGTGCTGGGGACCCGAGGAACATTCAGTACTTC.

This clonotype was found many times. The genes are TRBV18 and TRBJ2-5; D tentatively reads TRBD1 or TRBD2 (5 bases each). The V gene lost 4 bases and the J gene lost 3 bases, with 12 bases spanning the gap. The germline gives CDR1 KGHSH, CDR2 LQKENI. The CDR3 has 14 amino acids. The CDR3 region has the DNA TGTGCCAGCTCACAGAATAGAGGGGAAGAGACCCAGTACTTC. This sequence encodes CASSQNRGEETQYF.